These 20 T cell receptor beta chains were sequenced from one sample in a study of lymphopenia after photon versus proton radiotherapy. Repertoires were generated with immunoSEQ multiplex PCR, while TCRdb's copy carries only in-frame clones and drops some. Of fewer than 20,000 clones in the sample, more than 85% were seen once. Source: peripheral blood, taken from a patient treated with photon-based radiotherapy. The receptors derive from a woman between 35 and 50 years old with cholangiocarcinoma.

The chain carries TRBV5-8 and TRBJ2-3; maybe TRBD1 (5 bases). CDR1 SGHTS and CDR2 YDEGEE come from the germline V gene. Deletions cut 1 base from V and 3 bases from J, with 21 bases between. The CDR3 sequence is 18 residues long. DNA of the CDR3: TGTGCCAGCAGCTTGAGGGGCAACAGGCTACAAGGGACAGATACGCAGTATTTT. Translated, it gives CASSLRGNRLQGTDTQYF.

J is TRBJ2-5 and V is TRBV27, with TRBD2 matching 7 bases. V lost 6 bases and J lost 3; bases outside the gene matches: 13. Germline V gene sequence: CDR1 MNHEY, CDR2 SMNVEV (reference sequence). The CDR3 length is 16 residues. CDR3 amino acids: CASSRGPGLAEETQYF. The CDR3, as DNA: TGTGCCAGCAGCCGAGGCCCGGGGCTAGCGGAAGAGACCCAGTACTTC.

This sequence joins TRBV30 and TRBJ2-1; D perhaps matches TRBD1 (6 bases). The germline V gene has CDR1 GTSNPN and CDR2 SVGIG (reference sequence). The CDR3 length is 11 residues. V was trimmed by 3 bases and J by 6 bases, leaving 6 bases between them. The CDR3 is CAWRTGNEQFF. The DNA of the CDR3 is TGTGCCTGGAGGACAGGCAATGAGCAGTTCTTC.

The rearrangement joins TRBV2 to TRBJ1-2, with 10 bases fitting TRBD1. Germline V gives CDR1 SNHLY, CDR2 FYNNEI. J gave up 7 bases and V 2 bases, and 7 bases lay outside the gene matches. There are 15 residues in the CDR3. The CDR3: CASSESGQGNIGYTF. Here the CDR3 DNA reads TGTGCCAGCAGTGAATCGGGACAGGGGAATATTGGCTACACCTTC.

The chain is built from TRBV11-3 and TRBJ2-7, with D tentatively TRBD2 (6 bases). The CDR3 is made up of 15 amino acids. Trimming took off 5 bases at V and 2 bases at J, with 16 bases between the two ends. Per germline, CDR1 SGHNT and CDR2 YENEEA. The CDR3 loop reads CASSVGTGVPYEQYF. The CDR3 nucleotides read TGTGCCAGCAGCGTAGGAACGGGAGTCCCCTACGAGCAGTACTTC.

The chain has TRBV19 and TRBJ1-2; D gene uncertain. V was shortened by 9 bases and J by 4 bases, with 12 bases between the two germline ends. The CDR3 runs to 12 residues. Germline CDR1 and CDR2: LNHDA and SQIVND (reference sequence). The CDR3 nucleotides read TGTGCCAGCGGGTCTACCATCTATGGCTACACCTTC. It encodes CASGSTIYGYTF.

The CDR3 here is CASSDWGAGDGYTF. CDR3 sequence (DNA): TGTGCCAGCAGTGACTGGGGGGCAGGTGATGGCTACACCTTC. The chain links TRBV6-1 to TRBJ1-2, with D possibly TRBD1 on 6 matching bases. Between the trimmed V and J ends, which lost 3 bases and 6 bases, there was a span of 14 bases. This CDR3 has 14 residues. Germline loops: CDR1 MNHNS, CDR2 SASEGT.

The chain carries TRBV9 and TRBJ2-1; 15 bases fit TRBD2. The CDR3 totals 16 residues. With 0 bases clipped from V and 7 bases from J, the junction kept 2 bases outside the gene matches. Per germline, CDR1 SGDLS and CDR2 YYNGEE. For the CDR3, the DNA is TGTGCCAGCAGCGTAGGTGGGACTAGCGGGAGGAATGAGCAGTTCTTC. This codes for CASSVGGTSGRNEQFF.

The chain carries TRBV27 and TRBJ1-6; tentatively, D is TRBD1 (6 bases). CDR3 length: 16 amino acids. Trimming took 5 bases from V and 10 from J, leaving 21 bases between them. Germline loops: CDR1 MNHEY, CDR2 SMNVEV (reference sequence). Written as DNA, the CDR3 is TGTGCCAGCAGTGACGCCCCAGTGGGGGCGGGCTCACCCCTCCACTTT. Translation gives CASSDAPVGAGSPLHF.

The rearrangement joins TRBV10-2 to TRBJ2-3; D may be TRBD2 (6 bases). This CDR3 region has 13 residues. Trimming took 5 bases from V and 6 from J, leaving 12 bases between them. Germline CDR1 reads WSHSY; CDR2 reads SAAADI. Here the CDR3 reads CASSRGRLDTQYF. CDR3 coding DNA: TGCGCCAGCAGTCGTGGGAGGTTGGATACGCAGTATTTT.

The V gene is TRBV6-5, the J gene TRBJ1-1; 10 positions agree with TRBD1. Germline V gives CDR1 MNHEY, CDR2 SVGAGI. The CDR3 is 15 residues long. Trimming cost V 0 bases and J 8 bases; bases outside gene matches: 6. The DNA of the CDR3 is TGTGCCAGCAGTTACTCGAGGACAGGGGGACTAGAAGCTTTCTTT. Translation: CASSYSRTGGLEAFF.

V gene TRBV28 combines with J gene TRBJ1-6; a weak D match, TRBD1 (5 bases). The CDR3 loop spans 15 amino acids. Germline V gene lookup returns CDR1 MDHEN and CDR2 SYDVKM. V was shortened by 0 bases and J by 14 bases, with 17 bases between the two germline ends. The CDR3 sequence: CASSLWGDGVETLHF. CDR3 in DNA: TGTGCCAGCAGTTTATGGGGGGACGGGGTTGAAACCCTCCACTTT.

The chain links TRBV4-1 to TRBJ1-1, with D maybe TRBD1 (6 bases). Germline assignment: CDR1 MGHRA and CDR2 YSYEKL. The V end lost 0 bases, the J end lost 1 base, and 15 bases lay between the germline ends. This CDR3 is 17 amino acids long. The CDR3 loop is CASSQDRGGRWNTEAFF. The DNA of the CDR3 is TGCGCCAGCAGCCAAGATCGAGGGGGGCGATGGAACACTGAAGCTTTCTTT.

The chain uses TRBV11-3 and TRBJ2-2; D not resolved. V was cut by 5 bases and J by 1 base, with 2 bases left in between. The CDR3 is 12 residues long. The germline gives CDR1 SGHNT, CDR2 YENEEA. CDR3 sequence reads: CASSKNTGELFF. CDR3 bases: TGTGCCAGCAGCAAGAACACCGGGGAGCTGTTTTTT.

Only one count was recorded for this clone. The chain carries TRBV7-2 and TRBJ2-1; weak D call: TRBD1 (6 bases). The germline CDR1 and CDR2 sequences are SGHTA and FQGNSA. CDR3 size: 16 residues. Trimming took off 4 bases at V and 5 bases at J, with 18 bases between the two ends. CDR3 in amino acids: CASSSRVSGQDNEQFF. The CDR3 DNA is TGTGCCAGCAGCTCCAGAGTCTCGGGACAAGACAATGAGCAGTTCTTC.

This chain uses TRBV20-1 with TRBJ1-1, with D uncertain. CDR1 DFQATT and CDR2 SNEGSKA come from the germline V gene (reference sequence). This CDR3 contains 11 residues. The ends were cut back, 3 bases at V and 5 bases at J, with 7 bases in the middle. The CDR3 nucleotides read TGCAGTGCTAGTGAACTGACTGAAGCTTTCTTT. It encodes CSASELTEAFF.

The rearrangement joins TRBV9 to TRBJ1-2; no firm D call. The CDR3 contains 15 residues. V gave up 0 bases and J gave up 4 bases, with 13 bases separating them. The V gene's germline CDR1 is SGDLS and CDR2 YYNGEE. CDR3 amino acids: CASSVAEANTYGYTF. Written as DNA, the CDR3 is TGTGCCAGCAGCGTAGCTGAGGCCAATACCTATGGCTACACCTTC.

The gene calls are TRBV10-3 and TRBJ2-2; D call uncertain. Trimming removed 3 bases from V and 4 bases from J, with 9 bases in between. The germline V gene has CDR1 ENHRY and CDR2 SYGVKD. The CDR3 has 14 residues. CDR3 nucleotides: TGTGCCATCAGTGATTACTCCGCCACCGGGGAGCTGTTTTTT. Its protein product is CAISDYSATGELFF.

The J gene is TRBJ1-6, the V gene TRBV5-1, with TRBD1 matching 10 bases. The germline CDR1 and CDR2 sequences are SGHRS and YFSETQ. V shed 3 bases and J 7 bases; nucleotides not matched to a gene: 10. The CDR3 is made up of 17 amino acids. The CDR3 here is CASSSDARDRGNSPLHF. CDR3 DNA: TGCGCCAGCAGCTCTGACGCTCGGGACAGGGGCAATTCACCCCTCCACTTT.

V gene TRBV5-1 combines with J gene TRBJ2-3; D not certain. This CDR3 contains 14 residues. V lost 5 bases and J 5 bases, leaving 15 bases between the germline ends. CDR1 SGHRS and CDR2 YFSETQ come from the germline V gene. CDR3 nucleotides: TGCGCCAGCAGTCTTAGTAGGGTTGGAGATACGCAGTATTTT. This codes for CASSLSRVGDTQYF.